These T cell receptor beta chains were read from a single sample in a study of T cell responses to AZD1222 COVID-19 vaccine. The table came from immunoSEQ multiplex PCR; TCRdb's copy has only in-frame clones and leaves some out. The sample yields roughly 80,000 clones, 92% seen once. The specimen comprised peripheral blood, sampled on day 0 of AZD1222 vaccination. The receptor source for this set is an adult in good health. Each CDR3 is given with its conserved first and last residue.

V gene	J gene	CDR3 protein
TRBV5-1	TRBJ1-3	CASSLGSVRGAGNTIYF
TRBV5-1	TRBJ2-7	CASSFRDRAYEQYF
TRBV4-1	TRBJ1-5	CASSQEGGGDNQPQHF
TRBV3-1/TRBV3-2	TRBJ2-3	CASSQDPASTDTQYF
TRBV28	TRBJ2-1	CASSLSSEQFF
TRBV28	TRBJ2-2	CASRRGQGASGELFF
TRBV19	TRBJ2-7	CASSIDPGQGTYEQYF
TRBV5-1	TRBJ2-2	CASSLGGTFTGELFF
TRBV5-1	TRBJ2-7	CASSLEGRSYEQYF
TRBV5-1	TRBJ1-1	CASSLQLNTEAFF
TRBV5-1	TRBJ1-1	CASSFGNLNTEAFF
TRBV5-4	TRBJ2-5	CASSPDRGRGETQYF
TRBV19	TRBJ2-1	CASSIVAGARYNEQFF
TRBV13	TRBJ2-7	CASSLNRDGSYEQYF
TRBV7-3	TRBJ1-1	CASSLRAAGYTEAFF
TRBV25-1	TRBJ2-1	CASSESRTSGYNEQFF
TRBV7-3	TRBJ1-2	CASSLDRVYGYTF
TRBV29-1	TRBJ2-3	CSVEDYRTDTQYF
TRBV5-6	TRBJ1-6	CASSRRQPPLHF
TRBV10-1	TRBJ2-3	CASSESASGSSTDTQYF
TRBV7-9	TRBJ2-1	CASSLGVDEQFF
TRBV5-1	TRBJ2-3	CASSAPGLAGGGHTDTQYF
TRBV28	TRBJ1-3	CASSFASSSGNTIYF
TRBV30	TRBJ2-3	CAWSFGSPGDTQYF
TRBV7-9	TRBJ2-7	CASSLHLSGNEQYF
TRBV7-9	TRBJ2-7	CASSPTGADEQYF
TRBV7-9	TRBJ1-6	CASSPSGGALNSPLHF
TRBV27	TRBJ2-3	CASSGGLDITDTQYF
TRBV7-9	TRBJ2-5	CASSTGTSPGETQYF
TRBV30	TRBJ2-7	CAWGPTGNEQYF
TRBV9	TRBJ2-7	CASSEGGRSSYEQYF